This section outlines one T cell receptor (beta chain) sequence together with its context. Germline-derived CDR1 and CDR2 are SGHTA and FQGNSA. The length of the CDR3 is 14 residues. V was pared by 8 bases and J by 4 bases, with 8 bases of the junction left unmatched. The sample originates from a study of blood T cell repertoires in COVID-19. Assay: immunoSEQ multiplex PCR; the TCRdb copy retains only in-frame clones and omits some. The sample has just under 45,000 clones; roughly nine tenths are singletons. The chain has TRBV7-2 and TRBJ1-3, with 7 positions matching TRBD1. The source is a woman of 80 years or more in a cohort sampled during active or convalescent COVID-19. The sequenced sample was peripheral blood. The CDR3 loop reads CASLPGGQGNTIYF. DNA for the CDR3: TGTGCCAGCCTCCCAGGGGGGCAGGGAAACACCATATATTTT.